These T cell receptor beta chains were read from a single sample in a study of identical twins. TCRdb used MiXCR to reprocess the 5' RACE reads, holding one entry per CDR3 protein. The repertoire holds approximately 590,000 distinct CDR3 sequences, with 9.5% to 10% as singletons. These data also featured in a second study, about yellow fever vaccine responses in identical twins.

The sequenced sample consisted of PBMCs. Receptor source: a woman younger than 30 in good health. Both conserved end residues are part of each CDR3. The D gene is left open where the match is weak. A clone size is listed for some rows: how often the clone was seen (once, few, many), or a class if it is expanded.

J gene: TRBJ2-1; V gene: TRBV7-8; D gene: TRBD2; clone size: -; CDR3 DNA: TGTGCCAGCAGCTTAGAGGAGGGAACTAGCGGGAGTTGGTACAATGAGCAGTTCTTC; CDR3 protein: CASSLEEGTSGSWYNEQFF
J gene: TRBJ2-1; V gene: TRBV24-1; D gene: TRBD2; clone size: few; CDR3 DNA: TGTGCCACCAGAGCGGGGGGCTACAATGAGCAGTTCTTC; CDR3 protein: CATRAGGYNEQFF
J gene: TRBJ2-7; V gene: TRBV30; D gene: -; clone size: few; CDR3 DNA: TGTGCCTGGGGAGTGAGCTCCTACGAGCAGTACTTC; CDR3 protein: CAWGVSSYEQYF
J gene: TRBJ1-2; V gene: TRBV5-1; D gene: -; clone size: -; CDR3 DNA: TGCGCCAGCAGCTTTCAGGGGTTGGACTATGGCTACACCTTC; CDR3 protein: CASSFQGLDYGYTF
J gene: TRBJ2-1; V gene: TRBV9; D gene: TRBD2; clone size: few; CDR3 DNA: TGTGCCAGCAGCGTGGCAGCGGGGGGGCCAAGTGAGCAGTTCTTC; CDR3 protein: CASSVAAGGPSEQFF
J gene: TRBJ2-7; V gene: TRBV10-3; D gene: -; clone size: -; CDR3 DNA: TGTGCCATCAGACCCTTGGGGGGTACCTACGAGCAGTACTTC; CDR3 protein: CAIRPLGGTYEQYF
J gene: TRBJ2-3; V gene: TRBV9; D gene: TRBD2; clone size: -; CDR3 DNA: TGTGCCAGCAGCGGACGACTAGCGGGAGTCCCAGATACGCAGTATTTT; CDR3 protein: CASSGRLAGVPDTQYF
J gene: TRBJ2-1; V gene: TRBV18; D gene: -; clone size: -; CDR3 DNA: TGTGCCAGCTCACCACCGGTCAGCTACAATGAGCAGTTCTTC; CDR3 protein: CASSPPVSYNEQFF
J gene: TRBJ1-5; V gene: TRBV5-6; D gene: -; clone size: -; CDR3 DNA: TGTGCCAGCAGCTTGGGAATGGGCAAGCTTAGCAATCAGCCCCAGCATTTT; CDR3 protein: CASSLGMGKLSNQPQHF
J gene: TRBJ2-1; V gene: TRBV12-3/TRBV12-4; D gene: -; clone size: many; CDR3 DNA: TGTGCCAGCAGTTTTATCGACCCAAACAATGAGCAGTTCTTC; CDR3 protein: CASSFIDPNNEQFF
J gene: TRBJ2-7; V gene: TRBV5-1; D gene: -; clone size: -; CDR3 DNA: TGCGCCAGCAGCCTTATTGAGGGGCCGGGTAAGATATACGAGCAGTACTTC; CDR3 protein: CASSLIEGPGKIYEQYF
J gene: TRBJ2-7; V gene: TRBV20-1; D gene: -; clone size: -; CDR3 DNA: TGCAGTGCAGCCCTAAGGGGGGACGAGCAGTACTTC; CDR3 protein: CSAALRGDEQYF
J gene: TRBJ2-1; V gene: TRBV7-2; D gene: -; clone size: -; CDR3 DNA: TGTGCCAGCCCACTGGCGGCGCCCAATGAGCAGTTCTTC; CDR3 protein: CASPLAAPNEQFF
J gene: TRBJ2-5; V gene: TRBV6-5; D gene: -; clone size: many; CDR3 DNA: TGTGCCAGCAGTTACTCTATCTGGGGGGAAGAGACCCAGTACTTC; CDR3 protein: CASSYSIWGEETQYF
J gene: TRBJ1-5; V gene: TRBV20-1; D gene: -; clone size: -; CDR3 DNA: TGCAGTGCCCTGGACGGACCCGGCGAGAGTCAGCCCCAGCATTTT; CDR3 protein: CSALDGPGESQPQHF
J gene: TRBJ2-5; V gene: TRBV20-1; D gene: -; clone size: few; CDR3 DNA: TGCAGTGCTAGTAAGATAGAGGAGACCCAGTACTTC; CDR3 protein: CSASKIEETQYF
J gene: TRBJ2-7; V gene: TRBV7-2; D gene: TRBD2; clone size: many; CDR3 DNA: TGTGCCAGCAGCTCCCGACTAGCGGGGGGGCCCTACGAGCAGTACTTC; CDR3 protein: CASSSRLAGGPYEQYF
J gene: TRBJ1-1; V gene: TRBV7-9; D gene: -; clone size: many; CDR3 DNA: TGTGCCAGCAGCTTGGGGGGGGCCCACACTGAAGCTTTCTTT; CDR3 protein: CASSLGGAHTEAFF
J gene: TRBJ2-5; V gene: TRBV29-1; D gene: -; clone size: many; CDR3 DNA: TGCAGCGTTGGACCAGGGGAGACCCAGTACTTC; CDR3 protein: CSVGPGETQYF
J gene: TRBJ2-5; V gene: TRBV7-9; D gene: -; clone size: few; CDR3 DNA: TGTGCCAGCAGCTCAGAATCCCAAGAGACCCAGTACTTC; CDR3 protein: CASSSESQETQYF
J gene: TRBJ1-1; V gene: TRBV5-1; D gene: -; clone size: -; CDR3 DNA: TGCGCCAGCAGCTACCCAGGGGATAATGAAGCTTTCTTT; CDR3 protein: CASSYPGDNEAFF
J gene: TRBJ1-5; V gene: TRBV6-2/TRBV6-3; D gene: -; clone size: -; CDR3 DNA: TGTGCCAGCAGTACCAGGGATGGGGCCAATCAGCCCCAGCATTTT; CDR3 protein: CASSTRDGANQPQHF
J gene: TRBJ2-7; V gene: TRBV6-1; D gene: TRBD2; clone size: -; CDR3 DNA: TGTGCCAGCAACCGCGGGGGGCCGCTCTCCTACGAGCAGTACTTC; CDR3 protein: CASNRGGPLSYEQYF
J gene: TRBJ2-2; V gene: TRBV5-7; D gene: TRBD1; clone size: -; CDR3 DNA: TGTGCCAGCACCTCTCCCAGGGGGCACTTCGGGGAGCTGTTTTTT; CDR3 protein: CASTSPRGHFGELFF
J gene: TRBJ2-3; V gene: TRBV6-1; D gene: -; clone size: few; CDR3 DNA: TGTGCCAGCAGTGAAGCTATCGGCGCAGGTCCCACAGATACGCAGTATTTT; CDR3 protein: CASSEAIGAGPTDTQYF
J gene: TRBJ2-2; V gene: TRBV7-9; D gene: -; clone size: few; CDR3 DNA: TGTGCCACAAACAAACCGGGACAGAACACCGGGGAGCTGTTTTTT; CDR3 protein: CATNKPGQNTGELFF
J gene: TRBJ1-5; V gene: TRBV28; D gene: -; clone size: -; CDR3 DNA: TGTGCCAGCAGTAGTTTAGGCGGGCTAGGTGATCAGCCCCAGCATTTT; CDR3 protein: CASSSLGGLGDQPQHF
J gene: TRBJ2-1; V gene: TRBV3-1; D gene: TRBD2; clone size: -; CDR3 DNA: TGTGCCAGCAGACTAGCGGGAGGATCCGAGGTTAATGAGCAGTTCTTC; CDR3 protein: CASRLAGGSEVNEQFF
J gene: TRBJ2-2; V gene: TRBV27; D gene: TRBD2; clone size: few; CDR3 DNA: TGTGCCAGCAGTTTAAGCCTAGCGGTTAACACCGGGGAGCTGTTTTTT; CDR3 protein: CASSLSLAVNTGELFF
J gene: TRBJ2-1; V gene: TRBV2; D gene: -; clone size: few; CDR3 DNA: TGTGCCAGCAGCACACAGGGAATTCCCTACAATGAGCAGTTCTTC; CDR3 protein: CASSTQGIPYNEQFF
J gene: TRBJ2-1; V gene: TRBV25-1; D gene: TRBD1; clone size: many; CDR3 DNA: TGTGCCAGCAGTCCCCTTGAGACAGGGTTTACGAATGAGCAGTTCTTC; CDR3 protein: CASSPLETGFTNEQFF
J gene: TRBJ2-1; V gene: TRBV29-1; D gene: -; clone size: -; CDR3 DNA: TGCAGCGTGGTGAATCCCAATGAGCAGTTCTTC; CDR3 protein: CSVVNPNEQFF
J gene: TRBJ2-2; V gene: TRBV3-1; D gene: TRBD1; clone size: few; CDR3 DNA: TGTGCCAGCAGGGGGGACAGCTCTCGGACCGGGGAGCTGTTTTTT; CDR3 protein: CASRGDSSRTGELFF
J gene: TRBJ1-1; V gene: TRBV7-6; D gene: TRBD1; clone size: -; CDR3 DNA: TGTGCCAGCAGCGCCCGACAGGGTGAGACTGAAGCTTTCTTT; CDR3 protein: CASSARQGETEAFF
J gene: TRBJ2-6; V gene: TRBV18; D gene: -; clone size: -; CDR3 DNA: TGTGCCAGCTCACCACAACGCTCTGGGGCCAACGTCCTGACTTTC; CDR3 protein: CASSPQRSGANVLTF
J gene: TRBJ2-1; V gene: TRBV7-8; D gene: TRBD2; clone size: many; CDR3 DNA: TGTGCCAGCAGCTACGGGACTAGCGGGATCGGGGAGCAGTTCTTC; CDR3 protein: CASSYGTSGIGEQFF
J gene: TRBJ2-5; V gene: TRBV12-3/TRBV12-4; D gene: -; clone size: few; CDR3 DNA: TGTGCCAGCAGTTTACTCGGAAGTTACTTGGACTTC; CDR3 protein: CASSLLGSYLDF
J gene: TRBJ2-5; V gene: TRBV11-2; D gene: -; clone size: few; CDR3 DNA: TGTGCCAGCAGCGCTAGAGTCCAAGAGACCCAGTACTTC; CDR3 protein: CASSARVQETQYF
J gene: TRBJ2-3; V gene: TRBV28; D gene: -; clone size: -; CDR3 DNA: TGTGCCAGCAGCCCGGGGTCCCCTGGCACAGATACGCAGTATTTT; CDR3 protein: CASSPGSPGTDTQYF
J gene: TRBJ1-5; V gene: TRBV24-1; D gene: -; clone size: many; CDR3 DNA: TGTGCCACCAGTGACCCCGATCAGCCCCAGCATTTT; CDR3 protein: CATSDPDQPQHF
J gene: TRBJ2-5; V gene: TRBV7-2; D gene: TRBD2; clone size: -; CDR3 DNA: TGTGCCAGCAGCTTATCGCTCACGCGGGGGGAGACCCAGTACTTC; CDR3 protein: CASSLSLTRGETQYF
J gene: TRBJ1-6; V gene: TRBV20-1; D gene: TRBD1; clone size: many; CDR3 DNA: TGCAGTGCTCGGGACAGGGGAATCGATAATTCACCCCTCCACTTT; CDR3 protein: CSARDRGIDNSPLHF
J gene: TRBJ2-2; V gene: TRBV5-1; D gene: TRBD2; clone size: -; CDR3 DNA: TGCGCCAGCAGCACCCGGGGAGGGACCGGGGAGCTGTTTTTT; CDR3 protein: CASSTRGGTGELFF
J gene: TRBJ2-7; V gene: TRBV3-1; D gene: -; clone size: -; CDR3 DNA: TGTGCCAGCAGCCAAGGGGACGTGAGGCGGCAGTACTTC; CDR3 protein: CASSQGDVRRQYF
J gene: TRBJ2-4; V gene: TRBV6-2/TRBV6-3; D gene: TRBD2; clone size: -; CDR3 DNA: TGTGCCAGCAGTACCGGGACTAGCGGGAGAGGGAACATTCAGTACTTC; CDR3 protein: CASSTGTSGRGNIQYF
J gene: TRBJ1-1; V gene: TRBV4-1; D gene: -; clone size: many; CDR3 DNA: TGCGCCAGCACCTTCGAGGAACTGAACACTGAAGCTTTCTTT; CDR3 protein: CASTFEELNTEAFF
J gene: TRBJ1-6; V gene: TRBV25-1; D gene: -; clone size: -; CDR3 DNA: TGTGCCAGCAGTGAATATACGAATTCACCCCTCCACTTT; CDR3 protein: CASSEYTNSPLHF
J gene: TRBJ2-3; V gene: TRBV7-9; D gene: -; clone size: -; CDR3 DNA: TGTGCCAGCACATCCTGGAACCACACAGATACGCAGTATTTT; CDR3 protein: CASTSWNHTDTQYF
J gene: TRBJ2-3; V gene: TRBV30; D gene: TRBD2; clone size: -; CDR3 DNA: TGTGCCTGGACGGGGGGTCGGAGCACAGATACGCAGTATTTT; CDR3 protein: CAWTGGRSTDTQYF
J gene: TRBJ2-1; V gene: TRBV4-2; D gene: TRBD1; clone size: few; CDR3 DNA: TGTGCCAGCAGCCAAGAAGGGACAGGGATCTACAATGAGCAGTTCTTC; CDR3 protein: CASSQEGTGIYNEQFF
J gene: TRBJ1-1; V gene: TRBV11-3; D gene: -; clone size: few; CDR3 DNA: TGTGCCAGCAGCAGAACGGGGGGCGTGAACACTGAAGCTTTCTTT; CDR3 protein: CASSRTGGVNTEAFF
J gene: TRBJ2-1; V gene: TRBV6-2/TRBV6-3; D gene: TRBD2; clone size: -; CDR3 DNA: TGTGCCAGCAGCCCCGGGACTAGCGGGATGAGCTCCTACAATGAGCAGTTCTTC; CDR3 protein: CASSPGTSGMSSYNEQFF
J gene: TRBJ2-7; V gene: TRBV7-2; D gene: -; clone size: few; CDR3 DNA: TGTGCCAGCAGCTTAGAGAGGGTAGGGGGAAACGAGCAGTACTTC; CDR3 protein: CASSLERVGGNEQYF
J gene: TRBJ1-5; V gene: TRBV7-8; D gene: -; clone size: -; CDR3 DNA: TGTGCCAGCAGCTTAGATTTCCGGGGGAATCAGCCCCAGCATTTT; CDR3 protein: CASSLDFRGNQPQHF
J gene: TRBJ2-3; V gene: TRBV4-2; D gene: TRBD2; clone size: -; CDR3 DNA: TGTGCCAGCACAATAGCGGGGAACACAGATACGCAGTATTTT; CDR3 protein: CASTIAGNTDTQYF